The next 21 T cell receptor beta chains were all read from a single sample in a study of vaccination and CD4 T cells after COVID-19. The Oncomine TCR Beta short-read assay was applied to DNA of cultured CD4+ T cells. TCRdb processed the PCR reads anew with MiXCR; each CDR3 protein has one entry. The sample comprises about 17,000 distinct CDR3 sequences, 50% to 70% of which are singletons, and more than 4.5% rests with the top ten. Indicated treatment: approximately 11-day PBMC culture with coronavirus spike peptide pools or control peptides (ViraFEST assay). These TCRs' antigens remain unknown. Sequences were derived from CD4+ T cells from blood, cultured in vitro, sampled after SARS-CoV-2 vaccination. All receptors come from a human donor who had recovered from COVID-19.

The chain joins TRBV5-4 to TRBJ1-2, with no clear D. The length of the CDR3 is 13 residues. The V and J ends lost 2 bases and 4 bases respectively, with 9 bases between them. Germline V gene sequence: CDR1 SGHNT, CDR2 YYREEE (reference sequence). CDR3 in DNA: TGTGCCAGCAGCTTCTTTCAGACCTATGGCTACACCTTC. Its protein product is CASSFFQTYGYTF.

V is TRBV5-6 and J is TRBJ1-6; 8 nucleotides agree with TRBD1. Germline V CDR1 and CDR2: SGHDT, YYEEEE. After removal of 4 bases from V and 5 bases from J, the junction contained 5 bases not matched to a gene. The CDR3 has 15 amino acids. This chain's CDR3 is CASSRPGGNNSPLHF. The CDR3 coding sequence is TGTGCCAGCAGCCGGCCAGGGGGCAATAATTCACCCCTCCACTTT.

This clonotype was recorded a few times. The J gene is TRBJ1-1, the V gene TRBV12-3 or TRBV12-4; D remains ambiguous. V lost 5 bases and J lost 3, with 10 bases in between. There are 13 residues in the CDR3. CDR3 in amino acids: CASSQRRDTEAFF. CDR3 nucleotides: TGTGCCAGCAGTCAAAGACGGGACACTGAAGCTTTCTTT.

CDR3 in amino acids: CASRRDSSSYEQYF. The CDR3 nucleotides are TGTGCCAGCAGGAGGGACAGCAGCTCCTACGAGCAGTACTTC. The J gene is TRBJ2-7, the V gene TRBV6-1; 7 bases are a match to TRBD1. With V trimmed by 6 bases and J by 0 bases, 5 bases remained unmatched. Germline values: CDR1 MNHNS, CDR2 SASEGT. The CDR3 is made up of 14 amino acids.

The chain has TRBV20-1 and TRBJ2-3; TRBD2 matches at 7 bases. The CDR3 has 13 amino acids. The germline CDR1 and CDR2 sequences are DFQATT and SNEGSKA (reference sequence). Trimming removed 6 bases from V and 2 bases from J; junction bases left unmatched: 5. This CDR3 reads CSAWGGNTDTQYF. CDR3 DNA sequence: TGCAGTGCCTGGGGGGGTAACACAGATACGCAGTATTTT.

The chain links TRBV19 to TRBJ1-1; tentatively, D is TRBD1 (6 bases). CDR3 length: 14 amino acids. Germline CDR1 is LNHDA and CDR2 is SQIVND (reference sequence). Trimming removed 7 bases at V and 1 base at J, with 13 bases between. The CDR3 DNA sequence: TGTGCCAGTAACGCAGGGGCGGCGAACACTGAAGCTTTCTTT. Protein product: CASNAGAANTEAFF.

The J gene is TRBJ1-1, the V gene TRBV12-3 or TRBV12-4; D is undetermined. The V and J ends lost 2 bases and 5 bases respectively, with 12 bases between them. The CDR3 sequence is 14 residues long. CDR3 DNA sequence: TGTGCCAGCAGTTTAATGGGTGGGAGTACTGAAGCTTTCTTT. Translated: CASSLMGGSTEAFF.

This clonotype was picked up a small number of times. This chain's CDR3 is CASSLVLRAGVRQGTQYF. CDR3 sequence (DNA): TGTGCCAGCAGCTTAGTTCTTAGGGCGGGGGTGAGACAGGGTACGCAGTATTTT. V and J are TRBV7-2 and TRBJ2-3; D may be TRBD1 or TRBD2 (7 bases each). Looked up from germline, CDR1 is SGHTA and CDR2 is FQGNSA. The CDR3 is 18 amino acids. Trimming removed 1 base from V and 8 bases from J, with 25 bases in between.

CDR3: CASSLEAGVTGELFF. In nucleotides, the CDR3 is TGTGCCAGCAGCTTAGAGGCGGGAGTCACCGGGGAGCTGTTTTTT. The chain recombines TRBV7-8 with TRBJ2-2; 7 positions match TRBD2. CDR3 length: 15 residues. Germline trimming cut 1 base from V and 4 bases from J; bases unmatched to any gene: 3. Germline V lookup: CDR1 SGHVS, CDR2 FQNEAQ.

This chain links TRBV7-8 with TRBJ1-5; 8 positions match TRBD1. The CDR3 totals 17 residues. Trimming cost V 5 bases and J 6 bases; bases outside gene matches: 15. CDR1 is SGHVS and CDR2 is FQNEAQ in the germline V gene. The CDR3: CASSPNLGTGWAQPQHF. The CDR3, as DNA: TGTGCCAGCAGCCCGAACCTCGGGACAGGCTGGGCTCAGCCCCAGCATTTT.

The gene calls are TRBV27 and TRBJ1-1; D is perhaps TRBD1 (5 bases). Germline lookup yields CDR1 MNHEY and CDR2 SMNVEV (reference sequence). Trimming took 2 bases from V and 4 from J, leaving 8 bases between them. The CDR3 has 13 amino acids. The CDR3 DNA sequence: TGTGCCAGCAGTTTACGGGGCTTCACTGAAGCTTTCTTT. Translating it yields CASSLRGFTEAFF.

The sample holds a few counts of this clonotype. The rearrangement links TRBV20-1 to TRBJ2-1; D is undetermined. Between the trimmed V and J ends, which lost 5 bases and 6 bases, there was a span of 14 bases. Germline V lookup: CDR1 DFQATT, CDR2 SNEGSKA (reference sequence). This CDR3 is 13 amino acids long. The CDR3 region has the DNA TGCAGTGCTTTTTACCCGTTGGCCAATGAGCAGTTCTTC. This translates into CSAFYPLANEQFF.

This clonotype has a handful of counts. The chain links TRBV19 to TRBJ1-2, with a possible D match to TRBD1 (5 bases). This CDR3 spans 13 amino acids. Germline-derived CDR1 and CDR2 are LNHDA and SQIVND (reference sequence). Trimming left V 3 bases short and J 6 bases short, with 11 bases between. Written as DNA, the CDR3 is TGTGCCAGTAGTATCTTAAGGGACGATGGCTACACCTTC. It encodes CASSILRDDGYTF.

The rearrangement joins TRBV20-1 to TRBJ1-6, with D possibly being TRBD1 (5 bases). The ends were cut back, 2 bases at V and 11 bases at J, with 16 bases in the middle. The V gene's germline CDR1 is DFQATT and CDR2 SNEGSKA (reference sequence). The CDR3 consists of 14 residues. CDR3 in amino acids: CSARKDIFRPPLHF. CDR3 nucleotide sequence: TGCAGTGCTAGAAAGGACATTTTTCGTCCACCCCTCCACTTT.

There are a few counts of this clonotype. V and J are TRBV28 and TRBJ1-2; 7 positions agree with TRBD1. Unmatched junction bases numbered 13, after V lost 8 bases and J lost 4 bases. The germline gives CDR1 MDHEN, CDR2 SYDVKM. The CDR3 runs to 15 residues. CDR3 amino acids: CASYTPDRWGYGYTF. The CDR3 region has the DNA TGTGCCAGCTATACCCCGGACAGGTGGGGCTATGGCTACACCTTC.

The table lists this clonotype with a few counts. The rearrangement uses TRBV12-3 or TRBV12-4 and TRBJ2-7; the D is unclear. Trimming stripped 3 bases from V and 2 bases from J, with 11 bases between. CDR3 length: 14 amino acids. CDR3 loop: CASSFTSQTYEQYF. CDR3 nucleotides: TGTGCCAGCAGTTTCACGTCCCAGACCTACGAGCAGTACTTC.

The chain carries TRBV11-3 and TRBJ2-5; D possibly corresponds to TRBD1 (8 bases). Trimming removed 5 bases at V and 5 bases at J, with 21 bases between. This CDR3 contains 16 residues. CDR1 and CDR2 from the germline V gene are SGHNT and YENEEA. CDR3 in amino acids: CASSASRTGREETQYF. CDR3 bases: TGTGCCAGCAGCGCGTCCCGGACAGGGAGGGAGGAGACCCAGTACTTC.

The chain joins TRBV6-5 to TRBJ2-7, with D possibly TRBD1 on 6 matching bases. CDR1 is MNHEY, CDR2 SVGAGI, per germline. The germline V and J ends were trimmed by 2 bases and 5 bases, with 13 bases remaining between them. The length of the CDR3 is 14 residues. For the CDR3, the DNA is TGTGCCAGCAGTTACGGGGGCCCCAGGAACGAGCAGTACTTC. Its protein is CASSYGGPRNEQYF.

This rearrangement joins TRBV7-2 to TRBJ1-6; possible D gene TRBD1, 5 bases. The CDR3 loop spans 15 amino acids. V was shortened by 5 bases and J by 6 bases, with 14 bases between the two germline ends. CDR1 and CDR2 from the germline V gene are SGHTA and FQGNSA. The CDR3 sequence is CASSLSGARNSPLHF. CDR3 bases: TGTGCCAGCAGCCTATCCGGGGCGCGTAATTCACCCCTCCACTTT.

The J gene is TRBJ2-2, the V gene TRBV24-1; possible D gene TRBD1, 6 bases. Trimming stripped 5 bases from V and 8 bases from J, with 11 bases between. The germline gives CDR1 KGHDR, CDR2 SFDVKD. The CDR3 is 13 residues long. The CDR3 nucleotides read TGTGCCACCAGTGGGATCGGACAGGGGGAGCTGTTTTTT. It encodes CATSGIGQGELFF.

This chain connects TRBV10-2 to TRBJ2-3; D unresolved. This CDR3 spans 11 amino acids. The V gene's germline CDR1 is WSHSY and CDR2 SAAADI. Deletions cut 8 bases from V and 4 bases from J, with 7 bases between. The DNA of the CDR3 is TGCGCCAGCCCGGTTGCAGATACGCAGTATTTT. Protein: CASPVADTQYF.